This T cell receptor beta chain was recovered during a study of neoadjuvant anti-PD-1 for oral cavity cancer. This clone showed up just a few times. Assay used: immunoSEQ multiplex PCR; TCRdb lists only in-frame clones, some missing. In the table there are about 24,000 clones, approximately 27% of which are singletons. CDR1 SGHRS and CDR2 YFSETQ come from the germline V gene. The length of the CDR3 is 17 residues. J gave up 2 bases and V 1 base, and 11 bases lay outside the gene matches. Time point: after neoadjuvant nivolumab, at surgical resection. The origin of this receptor is a person between 40 and 85 years old with oral cavity squamous cell carcinoma. The sample in question was tumor tissue, obtained after nivolumab (anti-PD-1) treatment. The chain combines TRBV5-1 with TRBJ1-1; 7 nucleotides agree with TRBD1. This chain's CDR3 is CASSLPLGQPSNTEAFF. The CDR3 nucleotides read TGCGCCAGCAGCTTGCCCCTGGGACAGCCATCTAACACTGAAGCTTTCTTT.